Following are 13 T cell receptor beta chains from one sample sequenced in a study of blood T cell repertoires in COVID-19. TCRdb's copy holds only in-frame clones and misses some; the assay was immunoSEQ multiplex PCR. The sample holds around 250,000 clones, around 80% seen once. Input material: peripheral blood. The receptors were sampled from a man in his forties with active or convalescent COVID-19.

J is TRBJ2-7 and V is TRBV11-2; 9 bases match TRBD1. V lost 6 bases to trimming and J lost 3 bases; unmatched junction nucleotides: 12. CDR1 and CDR2 (germline): SGHAT, FQNNGV. CDR3 length: 16 amino acids. The CDR3 region has the DNA TGTGCCAGCAGTTCACCTACCGGGACAGGGTACTACGAGCAGTACTTC. This sequence encodes CASSSPTGTGYYEQYF.

The chain couples TRBV19 to TRBJ2-7, with 13 bases identical to TRBD2. After removal of 3 bases from V and 2 bases from J, the junction contained 1 base not matched to a gene. This CDR3 has 15 amino acids. CDR1 is LNHDA and CDR2 is SQIVND in the germline V gene (reference sequence). The CDR3, as DNA: TGTGCCAGTAGTATCGGGACTAGCGGGGCCTACGAGCAGTACTTC. Residues: CASSIGTSGAYEQYF.

J is TRBJ2-3 and V is TRBV3-1 (or the pseudogene TRBV3-2), with a possible D match to TRBD2 (7 bases). The CDR3 totals 16 residues. CDR1 LGHDT and CDR2 YNNKEL come from the germline V gene (reference sequence). V lost 1 base to trimming and J lost 4 bases, with 15 bases between them. The CDR3 DNA reads as TGTGCCAGCAGCCAAGGGTCGGGGGGCTCGTCAGATACGCAGTATTTT. The encoded protein is CASSQGSGGSSDTQYF.

The V gene is TRBV29-1, the J gene TRBJ2-5; 8 bases match TRBD1. The junction had 6 bases not matched to a gene; V was cut back by 6 bases and J by 0 bases. This CDR3 is built from 14 residues. Germline-derived CDR1 and CDR2 are SQVTM and ANQGSEA. CDR3 sequence reads: CSVNRGYYQETQYF. In DNA form, the CDR3 reads TGCAGCGTCAACAGGGGGTACTACCAAGAGACCCAGTACTTC.

The chain combines TRBV15 with TRBJ1-2; 12 nucleotides line up with TRBD1. This CDR3 has 16 residues. J was trimmed by 7 bases and V by 3 bases; bases with no gene match: 9. CDR1 is LNHNV, CDR2 YYDKDF, per germline (reference sequence). The CDR3 region has the DNA TGTGCCACCAGCAGTAGTTGGGACAGGGGGCTGAGTGGCTACACCTTC. Protein sequence: CATSSSWDRGLSGYTF.

The chain recombines TRBV3-1 (or the pseudogene TRBV3-2) with TRBJ2-7, with 12 bases aligning to TRBD1. Germline values: CDR1 LGHDT, CDR2 YNNKEL (reference sequence). Unmatched junction bases numbered 12, after V lost 4 bases and J lost 5 bases. The CDR3 consists of 17 residues. The CDR3 loop is CASSRNPPGQGAHEQYF. DNA of the CDR3: TGTGCCAGCAGCCGAAACCCCCCGGGACAGGGGGCCCACGAGCAGTACTTC.

The chain employs TRBV14 and TRBJ1-6; D remains ambiguous. V was clipped by 0 bases and J by 0 bases, with 9 bases between them. Germline assignment: CDR1 SGHDN and CDR2 FVKESK. The CDR3 spans 17 residues. The CDR3 spells CASSQDQLSSYNSPLHF. CDR3 DNA: TGTGCCAGCAGCCAAGATCAGTTAAGCTCCTATAATTCACCCCTCCACTTT.

This clone turned up a few times. Different DNA sequences within this sample yield the same CDR3. V and J are TRBV27 and TRBJ1-5; 10 bases fit TRBD1. J was trimmed by 2 bases and V by 3 bases; bases with no gene match: 1. This CDR3 contains 15 residues. Germline CDR1 and CDR2: MNHEY and SMNVEV (reference sequence). The CDR3 region is CASSLGTGGNQPQHF. The CDR3 coding sequence is TGTGCCAGCAGTTTGGGGACAGGGGGCAATCAGCCCCAGCATTTT.

This chain joins TRBV9 and TRBJ2-7; TRBD1 might be the D (6 bases). CDR3 length equals 15 residues. Germline loops: CDR1 SGDLS, CDR2 YYNGEE. The V end lost 0 bases, the J end lost 3 bases, and 13 bases lay between the germline ends. The CDR3: CASSVGTGYHYEQYF. CDR3 nucleotides: TGTGCCAGCAGCGTAGGAACAGGGTATCACTACGAGCAGTACTTC.

V is TRBV7-9 and J is TRBJ1-5, with D maybe TRBD1 (6 bases). This CDR3 region has 16 residues. Germline V gene data show CDR1 as SEHNR and CDR2 as FQNEAQ (reference sequence). Trimming took off 1 base at V and 4 bases at J, with 14 bases between the two ends. CDR3 sequence (DNA): TGTGCCAGCAGCTTAGGGTCGGGGGGCGAGAATCAGCCCCAGCATTTT. Translation: CASSLGSGGENQPQHF.

The CDR3 reads CASSSQPTGTQTLFF. In DNA form, the CDR3 reads TGTGCCAGCAGCTCCCAACCGACAGGAACCCAAACGCTGTTTTTT. The V call is TRBV7-2, the J call TRBJ1-4; maybe TRBD1 (6 bases). CDR1 SGHTA and CDR2 FQGNSA come from the germline V gene. The CDR3 has 15 amino acids. V gave up 4 bases and J gave up 14 bases, with 23 bases separating them.

The CDR3 DNA is TGCGCCAGCAGCCAAACTAGCGACGGATCCTACGAGCAGTACTTC. Translated, it gives CASSQTSDGSYEQYF. The J gene is TRBJ2-7, the V gene TRBV4-3; TRBD2 aligns across 7 bases. V lost 2 bases to trimming and J lost 1 base; unmatched junction nucleotides: 5. Germline assignment: CDR1 LGHNA and CDR2 YSLEER. This CDR3 spans 15 amino acids.

The chain uses TRBV7-8 and TRBJ1-6; D is undetermined. This CDR3 spans 13 amino acids. V was shortened by 2 bases and J by 14 bases, with 13 bases between the two germline ends. The germline V gene has CDR1 SGHVS and CDR2 FQNEAQ. As DNA, the CDR3 is TGTGCCAGCAGCTTAAATTTGAGGGAGTCCCTCCACTTT. Its protein is CASSLNLRESLHF.